The 32 T cell receptor beta chains in this list originate from one sample, sequenced in a study of T-cell reconstitution after alpha-beta-depleted transplantation in children (dated by TCRdb to 2015 to 2016). Reading the label with the study, this specimen's treatment or condition is: allogeneic hematopoietic cell transplantation with graft depleted of TCRalphabeta T cells and CD19 B cells. Library prep was done by PCR. TCRdb shows the sequencer as Illumina HiSeq 2500. TCR library preparation used molecular barcoding, with unique molecular identifiers applied to normalize quantification of the TCRbeta repertoire. TCRdb applied fastp at Q25 and MiXCR to the public reads, then kept only in-frame beta chains. Each record represents a unique CDR3 protein, reported with the most common genes and DNA among its rows. The sample has roughly 100,000 distinct CDR3 sequences on record, roughly 7.6% of them singletons. The ten largest clonotypes hold approximately 16% of the sample.

The sample was PBMCs, taken before TCRalphabeta/CD19-depleted stem cell transplant. The origin of the receptors is a boy between 2 and 10 years old with acute lymphoblastic leukemia, due to receive a stem cell transplant.

The table lists this clonotype with a few counts. The chain recombines TRBV5-5 with TRBJ1-5; no clear D. Trimming cost V 2 bases and J 0 bases, with 6 bases left between them. CDR3 size: 14 residues. Per the germline V gene, CDR1 is SGHKS and CDR2 is YYEKEE (reference sequence). The DNA of the CDR3 is TGTGCCAGCAGCTTCTTAGTTAGCAATCAGCCCCAGCATTTT. Translated: CASSFLVSNQPQHF.

The table lists this clonotype with many counts. The chain carries TRBV20-1 and TRBJ1-1; 9 bases are a match to TRBD1. Germline lookup yields CDR1 DFQATT and CDR2 SNEGSKA (reference sequence). The CDR3 is 15 residues long. With V trimmed by 2 bases and J by 1 base, 5 bases remained unmatched. CDR3 coding DNA: TGCAGTGCTAGACCCATACAGGGGGCGAACACTGAAGCTTTCTTT. Protein product: CSARPIQGANTEAFF.

At least ten counts were recorded for this clonotype. The chain is built from TRBV5-1 and TRBJ2-3; maybe TRBD1 (6 bases). Trimming shortened V by 3 bases and J by 1 base, and 12 bases separated the two germline ends. Germline V gives CDR1 SGHRS, CDR2 YFSETQ. The length of the CDR3 is 15 residues. The CDR3 nucleotides are TGCGCCAGCAGCTACGAGGCAGGGGGCACAGATACGCAGTATTTT. It codes for CASSYEAGGTDTQYF.

Many counts were recorded for this clonotype. V gene TRBV27 combines with J gene TRBJ1-1, with 9 bases that match TRBD1. The CDR3 runs to 11 residues. With 6 bases clipped from V and 8 bases from J, the junction kept 1 base outside the gene matches. The germline gives CDR1 MNHEY, CDR2 SMNVEV (reference sequence). CDR3 coding DNA: TGTGCCAGCAGCGGGACAGGGGAAGCTTTCTTT. The encoded protein is CASSGTGEAFF.

The chain combines TRBV25-1 with TRBJ1-3; D unresolved. This CDR3 is built from 16 residues. Between the trimmed V and J ends, which lost 2 bases and 0 bases, there was a span of 11 bases. From germline, CDR1 is MGHDK and CDR2 SYGVNS. Written as DNA, the CDR3 is TGTGCCAGCAGTGAACGGCGCCTTCTCTCTGGAAACACCATATATTTT. Protein: CASSERRLLSGNTIYF.

This clonotype was observed at least ten times. V usage is TRBV7-3 and J usage is TRBJ2-5; tentatively, D is TRBD1 or TRBD2 (5 bases each). Germline V gene data show CDR1 as SGHTA and CDR2 as FQGTGA. V lost 4 bases to trimming and J lost 5 bases, with 20 bases between them. The CDR3 has 16 residues. CDR3 coding DNA: TGTGCCAGCAGCTCCCCCCTAAAGGGGCGGGTGGAGACCCAGTACTTC. Encoded protein: CASSSPLKGRVETQYF.

At least ten counts were recorded for this clonotype. This chain joins TRBV9 and TRBJ1-1; D call uncertain. Germline V lookup: CDR1 SGDLS, CDR2 YYNGEE. The V end was cut by 0 bases, the J end by 1 base, with 10 bases between. The CDR3 is 15 amino acids. The CDR3 loop reads CASSVEAIPNTEAFF. CDR3 coding DNA: TGTGCCAGCAGCGTAGAGGCCATTCCGAACACTGAAGCTTTCTTT.

J is TRBJ2-5 and V is TRBV20-1; the match to TRBD2 covers 11 bases. The germline gives CDR1 DFQATT, CDR2 SNEGSKA (reference sequence). The trim removed 3 bases at V and 4 bases at J, leaving 13 bases unmatched. This CDR3 spans 17 amino acids. The chain's CDR3 is CSASEASGGQGIETQYF. In DNA form, the CDR3 reads TGCAGTGCTAGTGAGGCTAGCGGGGGGCAGGGGATAGAGACCCAGTACTTC.

The gene calls are TRBV20-1 and TRBJ2-7; 7 nucleotides agree with TRBD1. V shed 5 bases, J shed 3 bases, and the junction held 7 bases outside the gene matches. Germline V CDR1 and CDR2: DFQATT, SNEGSKA (reference sequence). The length of the CDR3 is 13 residues. This CDR3 is CSAPQGQFYEQYF. The CDR3, as DNA: TGCAGTGCTCCCCAGGGACAGTTCTACGAGCAGTACTTC.

This clonotype was counted a few times. One junction end disagrees with the germline gene, perhaps due to a read error. The chain combines TRBV5-6 with TRBJ2-1, with D perhaps TRBD1 (6 bases). Germline CDR1 and CDR2: SGHDT and YYEEEE. This CDR3 comprises 12 residues. In DNA, the CDR3 is TGTGCCAGCAGCCCTTGGACAGACCAAATCTCGTTC. It is translated as CASSPWTDQISF.

This clonotype was observed many times. The CDR3 protein is CSARGGGGGRSPLHF. CDR3 bases: TGCAGTGCTAGAGGGGGTGGCGGGGGGAGATCACCCCTCCACTTT. The genes are TRBV20-1 and TRBJ1-6; D might be TRBD1 (5 bases). This CDR3 is 15 amino acids long. Trimming stripped 1 base from V and 10 bases from J, with 17 bases between. Germline V CDR1 and CDR2: DFQATT, SNEGSKA (reference sequence).

This chain connects TRBV5-6 to TRBJ2-7; TRBD2 matches 12 bases. The germline CDR1 and CDR2 sequences are SGHDT and YYEEEE. There are 15 residues in the CDR3. The V segment lost 4 bases and the J segment 4 bases; nucleotides outside the gene matches: 6. The CDR3 is CASSILAGGQYEQYF. As DNA, the CDR3 is TGTGCCAGCAGCATTCTAGCGGGGGGGCAGTACGAGCAGTACTTC.

This clonotype was recorded many times. The chain employs TRBV10-3 and TRBJ2-7; 8 bases fit TRBD1. The CDR3 has 16 residues. CDR1 and CDR2 (germline): ENHRY, SYGVKD. V lost 4 bases to trimming and J lost 5 bases; unmatched junction nucleotides: 13. Here the CDR3 DNA reads TGTGCCATCAGTGGGGTGGATGGGACAGGTCTCCACGAGCAGTACTTC. Translation: CAISGVDGTGLHEQYF.

The V gene is TRBV7-3, the J gene TRBJ2-2; unclear D gene. The CDR3 loop spans 15 amino acids. The ends were cut back, 1 base at V and 5 bases at J, with 11 bases in the middle. Per the germline V gene, CDR1 is SGHTA and CDR2 is FQGTGA. CDR3 amino acids: CASSLNSLITGELFF. Written as DNA, the CDR3 is TGTGCCAGCAGCTTAAATAGTCTAATAACCGGGGAGCTGTTTTTT.

This chain uses TRBV5-4 with TRBJ1-2; 7 positions agree with TRBD1. This CDR3 region has 13 residues. Germline lookup yields CDR1 SGHNT and CDR2 YYREEE (reference sequence). V shed 4 bases, J shed 4 bases, and the junction held 4 bases outside the gene matches. The CDR3 loop reads CASSNRQGYGYTF. The CDR3 DNA reads as TGTGCCAGCAGCAATAGACAGGGCTATGGCTACACCTTC.

This clonotype showed up many times. J is TRBJ1-1 and V is TRBV2; D might be TRBD1 (6 bases). The CDR3 runs 15 residues. Germline assignment: CDR1 SNHLY and CDR2 FYNNEI. With 6 bases removed from V and 0 bases from J, the gap between germline ends came to 14 bases. The CDR3 sequence is CASSPRGQLNTEAFF. The CDR3 DNA sequence: TGTGCCAGCAGCCCAAGAGGACAGCTGAACACTGAAGCTTTCTTT. Full variable domain (remainder filled in from reference TRBV2 and TRBJ1-1): EPEVTQTPSHQVTQMGQEVILRCVPISNHLYFYWYRQILGQKVEFLVSFYNNEISEKSEIFDDQFSVERPDGSNFTLKIRSTKLEDSAMYFCASSPRGQLNTEAFFGQGTRLTVV.

The J gene is TRBJ1-6, the V gene TRBV18, with TRBD1 as a possible D gene (6 bases). V shed 4 bases and J shed 5 bases, with 15 bases lying between them. CDR3 length equals 16 residues. Germline-derived CDR1 and CDR2 are KGHSH and LQKENI. The CDR3 is CASSQTRGADNSPLHF. The CDR3 coding sequence is TGTGCCAGCTCACAAACGAGGGGGGCCGATAATTCACCCCTCCACTTT.

The rearrangement links TRBV20-1 to TRBJ2-1; maybe TRBD2 (7 bases). With 6 bases removed from V and 8 bases from J, the gap between germline ends came to 23 bases. There are 15 residues in the CDR3. Germline loops: CDR1 DFQATT, CDR2 SNEGSKA (reference sequence). The CDR3 protein is CSAQRGGPHYDEQFF. The CDR3 DNA sequence: TGCAGTGCCCAAAGGGGGGGGCCCCACTATGATGAGCAGTTCTTC.

The chain carries TRBV20-1 and TRBJ2-2; TRBD1 matches 9 bases. V dropped 1 base and J dropped 3; count of bases not matched to a gene: 6. Germline CDR1 reads DFQATT; CDR2 reads SNEGSKA (reference sequence). This CDR3 is built from 16 residues. The CDR3 here is CSARGRTGVYTGELFF. The CDR3 bases are TGCAGTGCTAGAGGACGGACAGGGGTGTACACCGGGGAGCTGTTTTTT.

The chain joins TRBV20-1 to TRBJ1-5; 8 positions agree with TRBD1. This CDR3 is built from 17 residues. The V gene end was trimmed by 5 bases and the J gene end by 3 bases; junction bases not matched to a gene: 15. CDR1 is DFQATT and CDR2 is SNEGSKA in the germline V gene (reference sequence). CDR3 DNA: TGCAGTGCTGGACAGGGTGCGGGAAGGCTATCCAATCAGCCCCAGCATTTT. Encoded protein: CSAGQGAGRLSNQPQHF.

This clonotype was observed many times. V and J are TRBV2 and TRBJ2-5, with unresolved D. The CDR3 totals 13 residues. The V gene's germline CDR1 is SNHLY and CDR2 FYNNEI. V was pared by 4 bases and J by 4 bases, with 10 bases between. The CDR3 coding sequence is TGTGCCAGCAGTGGACTGAGCCGAGAGACCCAGTACTTC. It codes for CASSGLSRETQYF.

This clonotype came up many times. The V and J genes are TRBV9 and TRBJ2-5; D is perhaps TRBD1 or TRBD2 (5 bases each). V lost 0 bases and J lost 2, with 8 bases in between. The CDR3 is 14 residues long. Germline loops: CDR1 SGDLS, CDR2 YYNGEE. CDR3 DNA: TGTGCCAGCAGCGTAGCAGGGACGCAAGAGACCCAGTACTTC. Translation gives CASSVAGTQETQYF.

This clonotype has only a few counts. The rearrangement joins TRBV6-5 to TRBJ1-4; 7 bases match TRBD1. CDR1 MNHEY and CDR2 SVGAGI come from the germline V gene. V lost 5 bases and J lost 6; bases outside the gene matches: 6. The CDR3 totals 14 residues. The CDR3 coding sequence is TGTGCCAGCAGTCTTCTCGACAGGGATGAAAAACTGTTTTTT. It codes for CASSLLDRDEKLFF.

This clonotype occurred many times. The chain employs TRBV7-2 and TRBJ2-3; 16 nucleotides match TRBD2. The CDR3 is 16 amino acids. CDR1 SGHTA and CDR2 FQGNSA come from the germline V gene. Trimming at V came to 6 bases and at J to 4 bases, leaving 4 bases not matched to a gene. The CDR3 nucleotides are TGTGCCAGCAGGTCGGGACTAGCGGGGGGGGCAGATACGCAGTATTTT. Protein sequence: CASRSGLAGGADTQYF. The full variable domain, in which reference TRBV7-2 and TRBJ2-3 provide the parts outside the CDR3, is GAGVSQSPSNKVTEKGKDVELRCDPISGHTALYWYRQSLGQGLEFLIYFQGNSAPDKSGLPSDRFSAERTGGSVSTLTIQRTQQEDSAVYLCASRSGLAGGADTQYFGPGTRLTVL.

This clonotype occurred many times. The chain uses TRBV20-1 and TRBJ2-5; the match to TRBD1 covers 9 bases. The CDR3 loop spans 14 amino acids. In germline, CDR1 is DFQATT, CDR2 SNEGSKA (reference sequence). The junction had 5 bases not matched to a gene; V was cut back by 6 bases and J by 0 bases. CDR3 nucleotide sequence: TGCAGTGCGAGGGACAGGGTGTACCAAGAGACCCAGTACTTC. Its translation: CSARDRVYQETQYF.

This clonotype was observed many times. This chain connects TRBV7-6 to TRBJ1-5; D is perhaps TRBD1 (5 bases). From germline, CDR1 is SGHVS and CDR2 FNYEAQ. V lost 0 bases to trimming and J lost 3 bases, with 15 bases between them. This CDR3 is 17 amino acids long. CDR3 DNA sequence: TGTGCCAGCAGCTTAGCGGCGCGGGGCAGCGTCAATCAGCCCCAGCATTTT. The encoded protein is CASSLAARGSVNQPQHF.

The genes are TRBV7-2 and TRBJ1-5, with 12 bases lining up with TRBD1. The CDR3 covers 16 residues. The germline V gene encodes CDR1 SGHTA and CDR2 FQGNSA. V shed 5 bases, J shed 6 bases, and the junction held 8 bases outside the gene matches. The CDR3 loop is CASSITGTGGGQPQHF. CDR3 DNA sequence: TGTGCCAGCAGCATTACCGGGACAGGGGGCGGTCAGCCCCAGCATTTT.

At least ten counts were recorded for this clonotype. The CDR3, as DNA: TGTGCCAGCAGTTACTACGGGACAGGGGGGTCCGAGCAGTACTTC. Protein product: CASSYYGTGGSEQYF. The chain recombines TRBV6-5 with TRBJ2-7, with 11 bases aligning to TRBD1. After removal of 1 base from V and 6 bases from J, the junction contained 5 bases not matched to a gene. The CDR3 spans 15 residues. The germline gives CDR1 MNHEY, CDR2 SVGAGI.

This clonotype has a count of ten or more. This rearrangement joins TRBV6-1 to TRBJ2-3; 8 positions match TRBD1. The junction had 10 bases not matched to a gene; V was cut back by 11 bases and J by 3 bases. This CDR3 has 14 amino acids. Germline V gene data show CDR1 as MNHNS and CDR2 as SASEGT. The CDR3 sequence is CAGRQGRGTDTQYF. The CDR3 bases are TGTGCCGGGAGACAGGGGCGAGGTACAGATACGCAGTATTTT.

V and J are TRBV7-9 and TRBJ1-4; D is perhaps TRBD1 (6 bases). Trimming pared 2 bases from V and 5 bases from J, leaving 9 bases between. In germline, CDR1 is SEHNR, CDR2 FQNEAQ (reference sequence). The CDR3 totals 14 residues. CDR3 amino acids: CASSLRQVNEKLFF. CDR3 sequence (DNA): TGTGCCAGCAGCTTACGACAGGTCAATGAAAAACTGTTTTTT.

This clonotype showed up just a few times. The V and J genes are TRBV5-4 and TRBJ2-2, with unresolved D. The CDR3 is made up of 14 amino acids. CDR1 is SGHNT, CDR2 YYREEE, per germline (reference sequence). The germline V and J ends were trimmed by 3 bases and 4 bases, with 10 bases remaining between them. CDR3 sequence reads: CASSSTYPTGELFF. The DNA for the CDR3 is TGTGCCAGCAGCTCGACTTATCCCACCGGGGAGCTGTTTTTT.

The rearrangement uses TRBV12-3 or TRBV12-4 and TRBJ1-2; D is unresolved. This CDR3 has 13 residues. V was clipped by 1 base and J by 1 base, with 4 bases between them. This CDR3 reads CASSLVSNYGYTF. CDR3 coding DNA: TGTGCCAGCAGTTTAGTCAGTAACTATGGCTACACCTTC.